This T cell receptor (beta chain) was recorded in a study of graft-versus-host responses after intestinal transplantation. Measured with immunoSEQ multiplex PCR; TCRdb has only the in-frame clones, and not every one. The sample carries some 88,000 clones, around 93% recorded once. To note about this clone: Antigen unknown.

Looked up from germline, CDR1 is MNHEY and CDR2 is SMNVEV (reference sequence). The CDR3 has 14 residues. Trimming at V came to 7 bases and at J to 1 base, leaving 5 bases not matched to a gene. The receptor was derived from a human donor who received an intestinal transplant. The chain recombines TRBV27 with TRBJ1-1, with 8 nucleotides matching TRBD1. Specimen: unstimulated CD8+ T cells sorted from spleen or lymph node cells, collected before intestinal transplant. As DNA, the CDR3 is TGTGCCAGCACCCCCGACAGGGGGAACACTGAAGCTTTCTTT. It translates to CASTPDRGNTEAFF.